This passage covers 11 T cell receptor beta chains from one sample sequenced in a study of sequential checkpoint blockade in melanoma. The table came from immunoSEQ multiplex PCR; TCRdb's copy has only in-frame clones and leaves some out. The sample holds about 30,000 clones, roughly 80% seen once. Sample treatment: randomized to nivolumab then ipilimumab (arm A) or the reverse (arm B). Sample: CD8+ T cells sorted from blood (inferred from file names), taken from a patient given nivolumab and ipilimumab in sequence. Receptor source: a human donor with melanoma.

V is TRBV10-2 and J is TRBJ1-6; TRBD1 matches 7 bases. Germline lookup yields CDR1 WSHSY and CDR2 SAAADI. The CDR3 is made up of 14 amino acids. Trimming cost V 6 bases and J 10 bases; bases outside gene matches: 9. CDR3 loop: CASSSRQGVSPLHF. The CDR3 bases are TGCGCCAGCAGCTCCAGACAGGGTGTGTCACCCCTCCACTTT.

The J gene is TRBJ2-1, the V gene TRBV28; 7 bases align to TRBD1. This CDR3 is 15 amino acids long. Losses at the gene ends were 3 bases for V and 12 bases for J; bases not matched to a gene: 14. Per the germline V gene, CDR1 is MDHEN and CDR2 is SYDVKM. CDR3 region: CASSFDREVQIGQFF. The DNA for the CDR3 is TGTGCCAGCAGTTTTGACAGGGAAGTCCAGATCGGGCAGTTCTTC.

The chain employs TRBV28 and TRBJ1-1; the D gene is possibly TRBD1 (5 bases). Deletions cut 6 bases from V and 1 base from J, with 15 bases between. From germline, CDR1 is MDHEN and CDR2 SYDVKM. The length of the CDR3 is 15 residues. This CDR3 is CASSLVGPPNTEAFF. The CDR3 DNA reads as TGTGCCAGCAGCCTCGTGGGGCCCCCGAACACTGAAGCTTTCTTT.

V and J are TRBV2 and TRBJ2-1; TRBD1 matches at 8 bases. The CDR3 sequence is 15 residues long. Trimming at V came to 4 bases and at J to 0 bases, leaving 2 bases not matched to a gene. Germline V lookup: CDR1 SNHLY, CDR2 FYNNEI. As DNA, the CDR3 is TGTGCCAGCAGTGGGGGACAGGTCTCCTACAATGAGCAGTTCTTC. It is translated as CASSGGQVSYNEQFF. Based on the CDR3 plus reference TRBV2 and TRBJ2-1, the full variable domain is EPEVTQTPSHQVTQMGQEVILRCVPISNHLYFYWYRQILGQKVEFLVSFYNNEISEKSEIFDDQFSVERPDGSNFTLKIRSTKLEDSAMYFCASSGGQVSYNEQFFGPGTRLTVL.

This sequence joins TRBV28 and TRBJ1-5, with D unclear. V gave up 6 bases and J gave up 1 base, with 7 bases separating them. CDR3 length equals 13 residues. Germline V gene sequence: CDR1 MDHEN, CDR2 SYDVKM. This CDR3 is CASRAMSNQPQHF. In nucleotides, the CDR3 is TGTGCCAGCAGAGCTATGAGCAATCAGCCCCAGCATTTT. Filled out from reference TRBV28 and TRBJ1-5, the complete variable domain reads DVKVTQSSRYLVKRTGEKVFLECVQDMDHENMFWYRQDPGLGLRLIYFSYDVKMKEKGDIPEGYSVSREKKERFSLILESASTNQTSMYLCASRAMSNQPQHFGDGTRLSIL.

Only a few counts were recorded for this clone. The gene calls are TRBV4-3 and TRBJ1-1, with unresolved D. This CDR3 is built from 17 residues. Germline values: CDR1 LGHNA, CDR2 YSLEER. V was trimmed by 0 bases and J by 0 bases, leaving 14 bases between them. CDR3 nucleotide sequence: TGCGCCAGCAGCCAAGATCGGTTAATCGGGATGAACACTGAAGCTTTCTTT. This sequence encodes CASSQDRLIGMNTEAFF.

V usage is TRBV4-3 and J usage is TRBJ2-5, with D possibly matching TRBD1 (6 bases). The CDR3 has 13 residues. Trimming left V 1 base short and J 5 bases short, with 8 bases between. Germline loops: CDR1 LGHNA, CDR2 YSLEER. In DNA, the CDR3 is TGCGCCAGCAGCCAAGGGGGGCGGGAGACCCAGTACTTC. Its protein product is CASSQGGRETQYF.

The V gene is TRBV9, the J gene TRBJ2-3; TRBD1 aligns across 9 bases. The CDR3 sequence is 17 residues long. Trimming at V came to 0 bases and at J to 4 bases, leaving 9 bases not matched to a gene. The germline gives CDR1 SGDLS, CDR2 YYNGEE. The CDR3 sequence is CASSVVVGTGPADTQYF. CDR3 coding DNA: TGTGCCAGCAGCGTAGTCGTTGGGACAGGGCCTGCAGATACGCAGTATTTT.

CDR3 sequence: CASSLRGNEQYF. DNA of the CDR3: TGTGCCAGCAGCTTACGGGGGAACGAGCAGTACTTC. V is TRBV13 and J is TRBJ2-7, with D perhaps matching TRBD2 (6 bases). Looked up from germline, CDR1 is PRHDT and CDR2 is FYEKMQ (reference sequence). The V end was cut by 2 bases, the J end by 5 bases, with 7 bases between. The CDR3 runs 12 residues.

The genes are TRBV2 and TRBJ2-7; TRBD1 matches at 10 bases. After removal of 5 bases from V and 2 bases from J, the junction contained 9 bases not matched to a gene. The CDR3 length is 16 residues. Germline values: CDR1 SNHLY, CDR2 FYNNEI. Written as DNA, the CDR3 is TGTGCCAGCAGTAACCGGGACAGGGGTCTCCCCTACGAGCAGTACTTC. It encodes CASSNRDRGLPYEQYF.

The chain employs TRBV4-1 and TRBJ2-5, with 10 bases identical to TRBD2. Near its end, the DNA agrees better with TRBJ2-7, so the J call may be wrong. Germline V lookup: CDR1 MGHRA, CDR2 YSYEKL. CDR3 length: 15 amino acids. The CDR3 DNA reads as TGCGCCAGCAGCCAAGCGGCTAGCGGGGGTTACGAGCAGTACTTC. Encoded protein: CASSQAASGGYEQYF.